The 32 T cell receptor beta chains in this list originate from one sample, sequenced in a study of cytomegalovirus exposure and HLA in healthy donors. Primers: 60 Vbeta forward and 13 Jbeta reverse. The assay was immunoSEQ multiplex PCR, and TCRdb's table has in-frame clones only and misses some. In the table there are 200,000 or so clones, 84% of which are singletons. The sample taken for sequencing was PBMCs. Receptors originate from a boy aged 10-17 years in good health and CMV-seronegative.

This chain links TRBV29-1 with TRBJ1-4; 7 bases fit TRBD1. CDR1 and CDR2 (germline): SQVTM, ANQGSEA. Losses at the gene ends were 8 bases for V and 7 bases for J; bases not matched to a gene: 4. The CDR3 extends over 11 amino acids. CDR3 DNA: TGCAGCATTTGGGACAGTGAAAAACTGTTTTTT. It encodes CSIWDSEKLFF.

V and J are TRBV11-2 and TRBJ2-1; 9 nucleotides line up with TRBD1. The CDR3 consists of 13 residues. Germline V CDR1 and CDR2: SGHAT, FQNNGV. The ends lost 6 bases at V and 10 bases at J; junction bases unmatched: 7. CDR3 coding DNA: TGTGCCAGCAGGGGACAGGGTTTTGGGGAGCAGTTCTTC. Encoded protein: CASRGQGFGEQFF.

For the CDR3, the DNA is TGCGCCAGCAGCTTGAGTGTCTTAAATAGCAACCAGTATTTT. Its protein is CASSLSVLNSNQYF. The chain employs TRBV5-1 and TRBJ2-3; D not resolved. Germline V gene lookup returns CDR1 SGHRS and CDR2 YFSETQ. The CDR3 contains 14 residues. V was cut by 1 base and J by 12 bases, with 18 bases left in between.

The CDR3 loop is CASSVGVRFGRGTEAFF. The CDR3 DNA sequence: TGTGCCAGCAGCGTAGGTGTTAGGTTCGGGAGAGGTACTGAAGCTTTCTTT. The chain links TRBV9 to TRBJ1-1, with D hard to call. V dropped 0 bases and J dropped 5 bases, with 20 bases sitting between them. Looked up from germline, CDR1 is SGDLS and CDR2 is YYNGEE. This CDR3 has 17 residues.

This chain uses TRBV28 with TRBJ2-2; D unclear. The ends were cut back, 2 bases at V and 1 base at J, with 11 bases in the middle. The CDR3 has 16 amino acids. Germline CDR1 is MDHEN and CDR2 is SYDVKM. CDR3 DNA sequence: TGTGCCAGCAGTTTAGGATACGCAGGGAACACCGGGGAGCTGTTTTTT. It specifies CASSLGYAGNTGELFF.

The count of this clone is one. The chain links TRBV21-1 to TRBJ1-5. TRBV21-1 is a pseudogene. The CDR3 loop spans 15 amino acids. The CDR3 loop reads CASSKGRRWDQPQHF. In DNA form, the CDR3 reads TGTGCCAGCAGCAAAGGGCGGAGGTGGGATCAGCCCCAGCATTTT.

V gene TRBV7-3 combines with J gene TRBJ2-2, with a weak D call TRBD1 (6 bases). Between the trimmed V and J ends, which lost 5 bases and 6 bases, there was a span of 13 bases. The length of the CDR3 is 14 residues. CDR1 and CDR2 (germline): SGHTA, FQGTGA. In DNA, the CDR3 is TGTGCCAGCAGCGTGTTCCAGGGGTCCGGGGAGCTGTTTTTT. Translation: CASSVFQGSGELFF.

CDR3 protein: CASSFDYYEQYF. The CDR3 DNA reads TGTGCCAGCAGCTTTGACTACTACGAGCAGTACTTC. This sequence joins TRBV7-2 and TRBJ2-7; tentatively, D is TRBD2 (5 bases). Trimming shortened V by 3 bases and J by 3 bases, and 6 bases separated the two germline ends. The CDR3 runs to 12 residues. CDR1 and CDR2 (germline): SGHTA, FQGNSA. Filled out from reference TRBV7-2 and TRBJ2-7, the complete variable domain reads GAGVSQSPSNKVTEKGKDVELRCDPISGHTALYWYRQSLGQGLEFLIYFQGNSAPDKSGLPSDRFSAERTGGSVSTLTIQRTQQEDSAVYLCASSFDYYEQYFGPGTRLTVT.

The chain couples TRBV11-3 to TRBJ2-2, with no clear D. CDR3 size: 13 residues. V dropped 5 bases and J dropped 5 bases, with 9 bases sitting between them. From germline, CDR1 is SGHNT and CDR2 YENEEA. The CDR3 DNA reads TGTGCCAGCAGCCCCCACTCAACCGGGGAGCTGTTTTTT. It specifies CASSPHSTGELFF. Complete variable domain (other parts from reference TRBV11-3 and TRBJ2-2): EAGVVQSPRYKIIEKKQPVAFWCNPISGHNTLYWYLQNLGQGPELLIRYENEEAVDDSQLPKDRFSAERLKGVDSTLKIQPAELGDSAVYLCASSPHSTGELFFGEGSRLTVL.

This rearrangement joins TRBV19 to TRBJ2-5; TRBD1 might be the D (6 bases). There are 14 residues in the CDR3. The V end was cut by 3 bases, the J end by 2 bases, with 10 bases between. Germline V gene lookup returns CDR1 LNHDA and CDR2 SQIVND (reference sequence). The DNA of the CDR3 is TGTGCCAGTAGTATCGGACAGCTACAAGAGACCCAGTACTTC. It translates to CASSIGQLQETQYF.

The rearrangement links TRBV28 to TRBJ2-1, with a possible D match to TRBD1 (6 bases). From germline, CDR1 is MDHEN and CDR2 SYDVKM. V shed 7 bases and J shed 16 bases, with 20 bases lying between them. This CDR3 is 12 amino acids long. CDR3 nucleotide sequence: TGTGCCAGCACCACAGCCCGGGACAAAGGATTCTTC. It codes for CASTTARDKGFF.

CDR3 bases: TGTGCCAGCAGTCCTCCGACGGGGAACACTGAAGCTTTCTTT. It yields the protein CASSPPTGNTEAFF. V usage is TRBV28 and J usage is TRBJ1-1; D gene ambiguous. Germline V gene sequence: CDR1 MDHEN, CDR2 SYDVKM. The CDR3 is 14 amino acids. Trimming stripped 5 bases from V and 1 base from J, with 11 bases between.

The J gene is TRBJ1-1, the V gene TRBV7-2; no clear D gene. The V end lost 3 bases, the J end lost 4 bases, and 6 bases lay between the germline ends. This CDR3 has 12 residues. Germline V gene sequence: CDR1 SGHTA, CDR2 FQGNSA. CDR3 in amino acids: CASSFTATEAFF. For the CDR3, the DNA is TGTGCCAGCAGCTTTACAGCCACTGAAGCTTTCTTT.

This CDR3 is CASREWRELGNQPQHF. CDR3 bases: TGTGCCAGCAGAGAGTGGAGGGAACTTGGCAATCAGCCCCAGCATTTT. The chain links TRBV28 to TRBJ1-5, with D unclear. Germline V gene data show CDR1 as MDHEN and CDR2 as SYDVKM. This CDR3 has 16 residues. V was pared by 6 bases and J by 2 bases, with 17 bases between.

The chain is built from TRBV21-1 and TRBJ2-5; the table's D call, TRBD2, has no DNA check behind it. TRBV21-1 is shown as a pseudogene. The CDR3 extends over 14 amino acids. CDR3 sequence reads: CASSRLARWETQYF. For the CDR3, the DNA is TGTGCCAGCAGCCGACTAGCGAGGTGGGAGACCCAGTACTTC.

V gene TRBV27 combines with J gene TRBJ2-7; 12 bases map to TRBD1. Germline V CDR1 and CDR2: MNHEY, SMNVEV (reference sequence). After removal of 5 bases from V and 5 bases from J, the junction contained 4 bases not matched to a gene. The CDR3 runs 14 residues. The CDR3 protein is CASSQGTGGNEQYF. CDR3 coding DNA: TGTGCCAGCAGTCAAGGGACAGGGGGCAACGAGCAGTACTTC.

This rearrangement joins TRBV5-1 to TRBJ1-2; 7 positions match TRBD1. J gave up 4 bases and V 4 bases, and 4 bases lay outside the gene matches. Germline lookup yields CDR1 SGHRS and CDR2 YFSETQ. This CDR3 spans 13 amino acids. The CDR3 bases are TGCGCCAGCAGCACTGACAGGGCCTATGGCTACACCTTC. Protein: CASSTDRAYGYTF.

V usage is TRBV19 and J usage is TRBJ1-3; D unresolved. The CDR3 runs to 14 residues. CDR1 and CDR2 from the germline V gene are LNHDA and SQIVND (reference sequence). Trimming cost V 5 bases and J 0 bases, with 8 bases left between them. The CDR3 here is CASSGPGSGNTIYF. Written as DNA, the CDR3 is TGTGCCAGTAGTGGCCCTGGCTCTGGAAACACCATATATTTT.

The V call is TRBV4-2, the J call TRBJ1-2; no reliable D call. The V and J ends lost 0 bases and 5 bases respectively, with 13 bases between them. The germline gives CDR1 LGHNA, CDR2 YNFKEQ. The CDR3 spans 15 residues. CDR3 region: CASSQEGRGWYGYTF. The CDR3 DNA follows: TGTGCCAGCAGCCAAGAAGGGCGGGGTTGGTATGGCTACACCTTC.

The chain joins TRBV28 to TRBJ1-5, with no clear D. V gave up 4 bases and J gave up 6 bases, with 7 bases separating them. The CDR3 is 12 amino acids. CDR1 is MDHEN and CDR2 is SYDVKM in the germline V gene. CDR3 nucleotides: TGTGCCAGCAGTTCTCTTTTTCAGCCCCAGCATTTT. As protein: CASSSLFQPQHF.

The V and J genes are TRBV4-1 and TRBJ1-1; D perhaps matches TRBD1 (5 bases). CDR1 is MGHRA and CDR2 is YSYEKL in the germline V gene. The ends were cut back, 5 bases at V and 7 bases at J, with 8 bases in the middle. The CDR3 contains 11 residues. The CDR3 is CASSFRGEAFF. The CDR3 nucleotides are TGCGCCAGCAGCTTTAGGGGTGAAGCTTTCTTT.

The CDR3 DNA reads as TGTGCCAGCAGCCTACACAATGAGCAGTTCTTC. As protein: CASSLHNEQFF. The chain carries TRBV7-9 and TRBJ2-1; unclear D gene. V dropped 5 bases and J dropped 5 bases, with 4 bases sitting between them. The CDR3 extends over 11 amino acids. The germline V gene encodes CDR1 SEHNR and CDR2 FQNEAQ (reference sequence).

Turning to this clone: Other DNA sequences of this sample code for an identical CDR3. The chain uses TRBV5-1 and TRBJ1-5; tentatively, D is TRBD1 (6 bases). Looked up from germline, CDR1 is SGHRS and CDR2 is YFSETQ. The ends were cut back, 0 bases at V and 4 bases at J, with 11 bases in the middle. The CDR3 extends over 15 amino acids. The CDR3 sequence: CASSLDGRGNQPQHF. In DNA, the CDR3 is TGCGCCAGCAGCTTGGATGGCAGGGGTAATCAGCCCCAGCATTTT. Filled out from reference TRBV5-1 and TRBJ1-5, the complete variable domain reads KAGVTQTPRYLIKTRGQQVTLSCSPISGHRSVSWYQQTPGQGLQFLFEYFSETQRNKGNFPGRFSGRQFSNSRSEMNVSTLELGDSALYLCASSLDGRGNQPQHFGDGTRLSIL.

The CDR3 loop is CASSAWGGPPGELFF. For the CDR3, the DNA is TGTGCCAGCAGCGCCTGGGGGGGCCCTCCCGGGGAGCTGTTTTTT. This chain joins TRBV5-4 and TRBJ2-2; possibly TRBD2 for D (7 bases). The CDR3 spans 15 residues. The V and J ends lost 4 bases and 6 bases respectively, with 16 bases between them. Germline assignment: CDR1 SGHNT and CDR2 YYREEE (reference sequence). Supplemented by reference TRBV5-4 and TRBJ2-2, the full variable domain reads ETGVTQSPTHLIKTRGQQVTLRCSSQSGHNTVSWYQQALGQGPQFIFQYYREEENGRGNFPPRFSGLQFPNYSSELNVNALELDDSALYLCASSAWGGPPGELFFGEGSRLTVL.

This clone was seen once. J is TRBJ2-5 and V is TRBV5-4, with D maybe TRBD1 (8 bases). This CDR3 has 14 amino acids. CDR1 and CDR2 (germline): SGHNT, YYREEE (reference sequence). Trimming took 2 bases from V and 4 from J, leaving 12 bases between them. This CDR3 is CASSFTGGGETQYF. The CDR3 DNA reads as TGTGCCAGCAGCTTTACAGGGGGGGGAGAGACCCAGTACTTC.

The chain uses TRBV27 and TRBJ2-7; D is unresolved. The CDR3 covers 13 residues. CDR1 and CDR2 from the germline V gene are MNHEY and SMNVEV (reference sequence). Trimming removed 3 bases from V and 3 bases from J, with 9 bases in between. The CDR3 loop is CASSFYGGYEQYF. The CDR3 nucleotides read TGTGCCAGCAGTTTTTACGGCGGCTACGAGCAGTACTTC.

For the CDR3, the DNA is TGTGCCAGCAAGGACAGGGCGGAGAGGACCCAGTACTTC. Protein product: CASKDRAERTQYF. The V gene is TRBV18, the J gene TRBJ2-5, with TRBD1 matching over 8 bases. The V and J ends lost 8 bases and 7 bases, in that order; junction bases with no gene match: 9. Germline CDR1 is KGHSH and CDR2 is LQKENI. The CDR3 sequence is 13 residues long.

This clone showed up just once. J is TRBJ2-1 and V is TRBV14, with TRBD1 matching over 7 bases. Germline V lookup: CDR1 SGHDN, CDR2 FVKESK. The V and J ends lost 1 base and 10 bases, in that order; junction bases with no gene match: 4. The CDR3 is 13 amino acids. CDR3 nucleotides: TGTGCCAGCAGCCAAGTTCTAGGGGGCGAGCAGTTCTTC. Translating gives CASSQVLGGEQFF.

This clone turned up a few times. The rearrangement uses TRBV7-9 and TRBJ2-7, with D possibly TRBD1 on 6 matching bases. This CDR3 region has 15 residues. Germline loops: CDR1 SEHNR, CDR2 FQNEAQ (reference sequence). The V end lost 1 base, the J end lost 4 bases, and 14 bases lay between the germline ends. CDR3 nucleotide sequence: TGTGCCAGCAGCTTAGGGGCAGGGGAATGGTACGAGCAGTACTTC. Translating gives CASSLGAGEWYEQYF. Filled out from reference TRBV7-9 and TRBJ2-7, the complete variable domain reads DTGVSQNPRHKITKRGQNVTFRCDPISEHNRLYWYRQTLGQGPEFLTYFQNEAQLEKSRLLSDRFSAERPKGSFSTLEIQRTEQGDSAMYLCASSLGAGEWYEQYFGPGTRLTVT.

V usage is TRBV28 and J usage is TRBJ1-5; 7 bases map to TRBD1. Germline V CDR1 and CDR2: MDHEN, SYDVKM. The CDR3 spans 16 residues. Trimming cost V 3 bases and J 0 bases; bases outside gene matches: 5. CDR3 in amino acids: CASSFTRGDSNQPQHF. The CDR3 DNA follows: TGTGCCAGCAGTTTTACCAGGGGGGATAGCAATCAGCCCCAGCATTTT.

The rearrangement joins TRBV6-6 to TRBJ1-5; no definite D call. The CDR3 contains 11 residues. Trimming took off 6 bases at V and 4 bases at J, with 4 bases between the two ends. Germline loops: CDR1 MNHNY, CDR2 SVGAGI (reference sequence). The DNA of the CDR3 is TGTGCCAGCAGCTTTAATCAGCCCCAGCATTTT. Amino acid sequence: CASSFNQPQHF.

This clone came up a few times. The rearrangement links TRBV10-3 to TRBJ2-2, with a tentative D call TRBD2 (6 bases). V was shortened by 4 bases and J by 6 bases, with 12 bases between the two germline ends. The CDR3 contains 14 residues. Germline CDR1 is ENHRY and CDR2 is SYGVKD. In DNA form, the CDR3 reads TGTGCCATCAGTGGAACTCGGGAGCCCGGGGAGCTGTTTTTT. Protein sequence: CAISGTREPGELFF.